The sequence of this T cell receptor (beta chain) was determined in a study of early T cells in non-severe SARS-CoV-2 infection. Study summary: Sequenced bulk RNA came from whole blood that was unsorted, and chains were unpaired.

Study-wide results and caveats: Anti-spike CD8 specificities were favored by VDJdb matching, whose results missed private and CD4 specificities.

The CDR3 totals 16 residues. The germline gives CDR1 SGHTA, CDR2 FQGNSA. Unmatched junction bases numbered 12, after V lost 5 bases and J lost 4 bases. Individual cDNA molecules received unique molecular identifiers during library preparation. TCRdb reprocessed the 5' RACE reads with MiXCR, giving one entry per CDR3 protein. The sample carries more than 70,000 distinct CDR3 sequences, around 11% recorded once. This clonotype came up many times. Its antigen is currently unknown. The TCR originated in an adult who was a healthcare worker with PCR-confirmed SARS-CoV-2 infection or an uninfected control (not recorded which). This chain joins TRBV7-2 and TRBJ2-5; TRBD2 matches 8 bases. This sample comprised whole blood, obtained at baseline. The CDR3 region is CASSPPIGGATETQYF. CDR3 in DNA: TGTGCCAGCAGCCCCCCCATCGGGGGGGCCACAGAGACCCAGTACTTC.